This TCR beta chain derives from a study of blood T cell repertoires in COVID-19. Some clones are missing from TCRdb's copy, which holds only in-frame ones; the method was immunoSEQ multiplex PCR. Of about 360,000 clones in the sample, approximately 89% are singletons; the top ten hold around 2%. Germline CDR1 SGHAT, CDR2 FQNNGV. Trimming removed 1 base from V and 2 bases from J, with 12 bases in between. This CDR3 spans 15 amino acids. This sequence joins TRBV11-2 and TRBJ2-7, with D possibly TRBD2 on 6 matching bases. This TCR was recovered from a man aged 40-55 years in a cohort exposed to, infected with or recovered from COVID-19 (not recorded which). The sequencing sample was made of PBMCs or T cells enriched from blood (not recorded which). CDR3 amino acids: CASSLGRGVAYEQYF. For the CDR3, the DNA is TGTGCCAGCAGCTTAGGACGCGGGGTCGCCTACGAGCAGTACTTC.